Below are 22 T cell receptor beta chains sequenced from a single sample in a study of T cell responses to AZD1222 COVID-19 vaccine. The assay was immunoSEQ multiplex PCR, and TCRdb's table has in-frame clones only and misses some. The sample contains 66,000 or so clones, more than 85% of which appear only once. The sample was peripheral blood, taken on day 0 of AZD1222 vaccination. The receptor set was obtained from an adult in good health.

The genes are TRBV27 and TRBJ1-5; TRBD1 is a possible D gene (6 bases). V was shortened by 3 bases and J by 0 bases, with 18 bases between the two germline ends. In germline, CDR1 is MNHEY, CDR2 SMNVEV (reference sequence). The CDR3 spans 18 residues. CDR3 coding DNA: TGTGCCAGCAGTTTCTCCCCGGCCATCAGGGGTAGCAATCAGCCCCAGCATTTT. Translating it yields CASSFSPAIRGSNQPQHF.

The chain carries TRBV5-1 and TRBJ1-2; maybe TRBD1 (5 bases). V was pared by 0 bases and J by 7 bases, with 16 bases between. Germline CDR1 is SGHRS and CDR2 is YFSETQ. The CDR3 runs 15 residues. The CDR3 DNA reads TGCGCCAGCAGCTTGGACAACCCGGGGCGGGGTGGCTACACCTTC. This sequence encodes CASSLDNPGRGGYTF. The whole variable domain, filled in from reference TRBV5-1 and TRBJ1-2, reads KAGVTQTPRYLIKTRGQQVTLSCSPISGHRSVSWYQQTPGQGLQFLFEYFSETQRNKGNFPGRFSGRQFSNSRSEMNVSTLELGDSALYLCASSLDNPGRGGYTFGSGTRLTVV.

The J gene is TRBJ1-2, the V gene TRBV18; D gene ambiguous. The CDR3 consists of 13 residues. Germline V CDR1 and CDR2: KGHSH, LQKENI. V dropped 2 bases and J dropped 4 bases, with 8 bases sitting between them. CDR3 DNA: TGTGCCAGCTCACCATTGGATTCCTATGGCTACACCTTC. Amino acid sequence: CASSPLDSYGYTF.

This clone was recorded once. The CDR3 bases are TGTGCCAGCAGCCAAGCAACGACAGGAGGGTCTGGGGCCAACGTCCTGACTTTC. This translates into CASSQATTGGSGANVLTF. The rearrangement links TRBV3-1 (or the pseudogene TRBV3-2) to TRBJ2-6; D may match TRBD1 or TRBD2 (6 bases each). Germline lookup yields CDR1 LGHDT and CDR2 YNNKEL (reference sequence). The CDR3 extends over 18 amino acids. V lost 1 base to trimming and J lost 1 base, with 14 bases between them.

The rearrangement uses TRBV11-3 and TRBJ1-1, with TRBD1 identical over 8 bases. Germline V gene data show CDR1 as SGHNT and CDR2 as YENEEA. There are 13 residues in the CDR3. V dropped 6 bases and J dropped 0; count of bases not matched to a gene: 0. CDR3 region: CASRTGVNTEAFF. Here the CDR3 DNA reads TGTGCCAGCAGGACAGGGGTGAACACTGAAGCTTTCTTT. The complete variable domain, with remaining parts taken from reference TRBV11-3 and TRBJ1-1, reads EAGVVQSPRYKIIEKKQPVAFWCNPISGHNTLYWYLQNLGQGPELLIRYENEEAVDDSQLPKDRFSAERLKGVDSTLKIQPAELGDSAVYLCASRTGVNTEAFFGQGTRLTVV.

The V call is TRBV6-2 or TRBV6-3, the J call TRBJ1-2; TRBD1 aligns across 8 bases. CDR1 MNHEY and CDR2 SVGEGT come from the germline V gene. The V segment lost 1 base and the J segment 7 bases; nucleotides outside the gene matches: 2. The CDR3 length is 13 residues. The CDR3 reads CASSYLTGAGYTF. CDR3 sequence (DNA): TGTGCCAGCAGTTACTTGACAGGGGCTGGCTACACCTTC.

The chain carries TRBV14 and TRBJ2-7; the D is unclear. CDR1 is SGHDN, CDR2 FVKESK, per germline. Trimming shortened V by 0 bases and J by 2 bases, and 8 bases separated the two germline ends. The CDR3 runs to 14 residues. CDR3 DNA: TGTGCCAGCAGCCAAGATGACGGAACCTACGAGCAGTACTTC. Its protein product is CASSQDDGTYEQYF.

The V and J genes are TRBV4-2 and TRBJ2-7; 11 bases fit TRBD2. The CDR3 sequence is 18 residues long. The germline V gene has CDR1 LGHNA and CDR2 YNFKEQ. Trimming at V came to 0 bases and at J to 3 bases, leaving 10 bases not matched to a gene. The CDR3 protein is CASSQEAASGGNNYEQYF. For the CDR3, the DNA is TGTGCCAGCAGCCAAGAAGCGGCTAGCGGGGGGAATAACTACGAGCAGTACTTC.

J is TRBJ1-4 and V is TRBV18, with D tentatively TRBD1 (5 bases). With 3 bases removed from V and 8 bases from J, the gap between germline ends came to 19 bases. The CDR3 totals 16 residues. Germline lookup yields CDR1 KGHSH and CDR2 LQKENI. CDR3 coding DNA: TGTGCCAGCTCACCGGTGATTGGGCAGGGAAACGAAAAACTGTTTTTT. This translates into CASSPVIGQGNEKLFF.

This clone was detected once. The DNA for the CDR3 is TGTGCCAGCAGTTCCTTGGTGAGCAATCAGCCCCAGCATTTT. Translation gives CASSSLVSNQPQHF. This chain links TRBV27 with TRBJ1-5, with D uncertain. This CDR3 comprises 14 residues. V gave up 4 bases and J gave up 1 base, with 8 bases separating them. Germline values: CDR1 MNHEY, CDR2 SMNVEV (reference sequence).

The chain recombines TRBV7-2 with TRBJ1-6, with 11 bases matching TRBD1. J was trimmed by 10 bases and V by 3 bases; bases with no gene match: 2. The germline V gene encodes CDR1 SGHTA and CDR2 FQGNSA. The CDR3 totals 14 residues. The CDR3 DNA is TGTGCCAGCAGCTTCGGACAGGGGGCATCACCCCTCCACTTT. Protein product: CASSFGQGASPLHF. The variable domain in full, completed from reference TRBV7-2 and TRBJ1-6, reads GAGVSQSPSNKVTEKGKDVELRCDPISGHTALYWYRQSLGQGLEFLIYFQGNSAPDKSGLPSDRFSAERTGGSVSTLTIQRTQQEDSAVYLCASSFGQGASPLHFGNGTRLTVT.

This clone was seen only once. The J gene is TRBJ2-5, the V gene TRBV6-2 or TRBV6-3; TRBD2 agrees at 13 bases. This CDR3 has 15 residues. Germline-derived CDR1 and CDR2 are MNHEY and SVGEGT. V shed 6 bases and J 4 bases; nucleotides not matched to a gene: 5. CDR3 bases: TGTGCCAGCAGCCCCGGGACTAGCGGGGTAGAGACCCAGTACTTC. Its translation: CASSPGTSGVETQYF.

This sequence joins TRBV27 and TRBJ1-1, with D unresolved. V was pared by 5 bases and J by 11 bases, with 18 bases between. Germline loops: CDR1 MNHEY, CDR2 SMNVEV (reference sequence). The CDR3 is 13 residues long. CDR3 sequence: CASSPPRAREAFF. The CDR3 DNA is TGTGCCAGCAGTCCTCCGAGAGCCAGAGAGGCTTTCTTT.

This clone has just a few counts. The J gene is TRBJ2-7, the V gene TRBV11-2; weak D call: TRBD2 (5 bases). Trimming left V 0 bases short and J 0 bases short, with 12 bases between. There are 16 residues in the CDR3. Looked up from germline, CDR1 is SGHAT and CDR2 is FQNNGV. The DNA for the CDR3 is TGTGCCAGCAGCTTAGATCACAACGGGATCTCCTACGAGCAGTACTTC. It specifies CASSLDHNGISYEQYF.

This chain uses TRBV12-3 or TRBV12-4 with TRBJ2-7; TRBD1 might be the D (5 bases). The CDR3 is 12 amino acids. Deletions cut 6 bases from V and 4 bases from J, with 10 bases between. Here the CDR3 reads CASSSDSYEQYF. CDR3 in DNA: TGTGCCAGCAGCTCAGACAGTTACGAGCAGTACTTC.

V and J are TRBV11-1 and TRBJ2-5, with 7 bases fitting TRBD1. The germline gives CDR1 SGHAT, CDR2 FQDESV (reference sequence). The length of the CDR3 is 12 residues. V was pared by 4 bases and J by 4 bases, with 0 bases of the junction left unmatched. CDR3 protein: CASSWDRETQYF. The CDR3 nucleotides are TGTGCCAGCAGCTGGGACAGAGAGACCCAGTACTTC.

J is TRBJ2-7 and V is TRBV27; a possible D gene is TRBD2 (5 bases). Trimming removed 8 bases from V and 0 bases from J, with 11 bases in between. This CDR3 contains 13 residues. CDR1 and CDR2 from the germline V gene are MNHEY and SMNVEV (reference sequence). In nucleotides, the CDR3 is TGTGCCAGCCGAGGGAGCGGCTCCTACGAGCAGTACTTC. It encodes CASRGSGSYEQYF.

This chain connects TRBV5-1 to TRBJ2-1; 13 bases match TRBD2. Germline CDR1 and CDR2: SGHRS and YFSETQ. This CDR3 has 15 amino acids. V trimming: 0 bases; J trimming: 9 bases; junction bases outside the gene matches: 3. The CDR3 DNA follows: TGCGCCAGCAGCTTGGGACTAGCGGGAGGTGGTGAGCAGTTCTTC. Residues: CASSLGLAGGGEQFF.

The chain is built from TRBV10-3 and TRBJ1-3, with 10 bases lining up with TRBD1. With V trimmed by 11 bases and J by 1 base, 8 bases remained unmatched. CDR3 size: 15 residues. CDR1 ENHRY and CDR2 SYGVKD come from the germline V gene. CDR3 protein: CAVHRDRGSGNTIYF. The CDR3 DNA reads TGTGCCGTGCATAGGGACAGGGGATCTGGAAACACCATATATTTT.

J is TRBJ2-7 and V is TRBV11-1, with 7 bases identical to TRBD1. V lost 1 base, J lost 2 bases, and 2 bases stayed unmatched. Per the germline V gene, CDR1 is SGHAT and CDR2 is FQDESV (reference sequence). The CDR3 is made up of 14 amino acids. In DNA form, the CDR3 reads TGTGCCAGCAGCTTAGGACAGGGTGCCTACGAGCAGTACTTC. The encoded protein is CASSLGQGAYEQYF. Full variable domain (outside the CDR3, taken from reference TRBV11-1 and TRBJ2-7): EAEVAQSPRYKITEKSQAVAFWCDPISGHATLYWYRQILGQGPELLVQFQDESVVDDSQLPKDRFSAERLKGVDSTLKIQPAELGDSAMYLCASSLGQGAYEQYFGPGTRLTVT.

This chain joins TRBV3-1 (or the pseudogene TRBV3-2) and TRBJ2-1; tentative D call: TRBD2 (5 bases). Germline V gene sequence: CDR1 LGHDT, CDR2 YNNKEL (reference sequence). CDR3 size: 15 residues. V was cut by 1 base and J by 3 bases, with 10 bases left in between. CDR3: CASSQVWTYYNEQFF. CDR3 DNA: TGTGCCAGCAGCCAAGTTTGGACTTACTACAATGAGCAGTTCTTC.

The J gene is TRBJ2-1, the V gene TRBV5-1, with 14 bases matching TRBD2. Germline CDR1 reads SGHRS; CDR2 reads YFSETQ. J was trimmed by 9 bases and V by 4 bases; bases with no gene match: 21. This CDR3 is 20 amino acids long. The CDR3 spells CASSRIYGTSGRPELGEQFF. The CDR3 nucleotides read TGCGCCAGCAGCCGAATTTATGGGACTAGCGGGAGACCCGAATTGGGTGAGCAGTTCTTC. Looking up the rest from reference TRBV5-1 and TRBJ2-1 gives the full variable domain: KAGVTQTPRYLIKTRGQQVTLSCSPISGHRSVSWYQQTPGQGLQFLFEYFSETQRNKGNFPGRFSGRQFSNSRSEMNVSTLELGDSALYLCASSRIYGTSGRPELGEQFFGPGTRLTVL.